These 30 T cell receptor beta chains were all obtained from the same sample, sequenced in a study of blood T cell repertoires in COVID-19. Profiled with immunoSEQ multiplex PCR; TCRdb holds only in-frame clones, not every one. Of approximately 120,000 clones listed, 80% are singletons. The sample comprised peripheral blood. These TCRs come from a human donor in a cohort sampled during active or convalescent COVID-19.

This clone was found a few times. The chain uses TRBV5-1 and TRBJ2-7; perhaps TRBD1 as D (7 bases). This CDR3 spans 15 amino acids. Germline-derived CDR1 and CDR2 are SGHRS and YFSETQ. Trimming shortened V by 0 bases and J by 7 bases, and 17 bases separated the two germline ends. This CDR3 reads CASSLDGGGAGEQYF. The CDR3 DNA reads TGCGCCAGCAGCTTGGATGGAGGGGGCGCGGGAGAGCAGTACTTC.

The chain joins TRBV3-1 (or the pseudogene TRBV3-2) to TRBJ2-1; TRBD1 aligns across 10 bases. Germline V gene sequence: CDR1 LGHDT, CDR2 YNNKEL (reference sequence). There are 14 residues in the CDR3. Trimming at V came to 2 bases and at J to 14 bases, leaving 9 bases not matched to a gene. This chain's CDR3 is CASSQIRDRGRKFF. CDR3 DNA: TGTGCCAGCAGCCAAATTAGGGACAGGGGTCGAAAGTTCTTC.

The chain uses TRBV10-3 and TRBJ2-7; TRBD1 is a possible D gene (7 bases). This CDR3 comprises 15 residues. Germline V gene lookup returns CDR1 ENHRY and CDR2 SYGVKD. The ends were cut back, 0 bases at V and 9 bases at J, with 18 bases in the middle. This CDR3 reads CAISESIQGGGWQYF. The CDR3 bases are TGTGCCATCAGTGAGTCGATCCAGGGGGGAGGTTGGCAGTACTTC.

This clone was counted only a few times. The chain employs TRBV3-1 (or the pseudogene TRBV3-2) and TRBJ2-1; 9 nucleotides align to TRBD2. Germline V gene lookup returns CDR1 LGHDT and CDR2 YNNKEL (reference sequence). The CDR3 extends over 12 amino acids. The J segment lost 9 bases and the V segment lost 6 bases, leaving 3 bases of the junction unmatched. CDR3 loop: CASSGLASEQFF. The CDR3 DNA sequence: TGTGCCAGCAGTGGACTAGCGAGTGAGCAGTTCTTC.

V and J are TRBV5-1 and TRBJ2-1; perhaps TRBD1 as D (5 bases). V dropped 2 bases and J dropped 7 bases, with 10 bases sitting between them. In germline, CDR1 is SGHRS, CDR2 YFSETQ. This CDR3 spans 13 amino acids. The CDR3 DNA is TGCGCCAGCAGCTTAACCAGGGTTAATGAGCAGTTCTTC. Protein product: CASSLTRVNEQFF. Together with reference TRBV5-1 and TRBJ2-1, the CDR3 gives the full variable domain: KAGVTQTPRYLIKTRGQQVTLSCSPISGHRSVSWYQQTPGQGLQFLFEYFSETQRNKGNFPGRFSGRQFSNSRSEMNVSTLELGDSALYLCASSLTRVNEQFFGPGTRLTVL.

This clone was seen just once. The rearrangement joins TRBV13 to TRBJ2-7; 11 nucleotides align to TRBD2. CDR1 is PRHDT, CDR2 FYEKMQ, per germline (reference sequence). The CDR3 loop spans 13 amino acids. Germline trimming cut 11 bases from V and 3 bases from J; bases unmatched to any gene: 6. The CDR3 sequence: CACGLAGVYEQYF. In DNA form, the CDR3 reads TGTGCCTGCGGACTAGCGGGTGTCTACGAGCAGTACTTC.

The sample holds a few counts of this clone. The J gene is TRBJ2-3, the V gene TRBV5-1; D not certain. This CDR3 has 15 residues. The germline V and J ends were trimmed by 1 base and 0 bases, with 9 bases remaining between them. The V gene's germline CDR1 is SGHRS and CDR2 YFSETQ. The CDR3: CASSLNGASTDTQYF. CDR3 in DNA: TGCGCCAGCAGCTTGAACGGTGCTAGCACAGATACGCAGTATTTT. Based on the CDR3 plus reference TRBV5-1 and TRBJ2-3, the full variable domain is KAGVTQTPRYLIKTRGQQVTLSCSPISGHRSVSWYQQTPGQGLQFLFEYFSETQRNKGNFPGRFSGRQFSNSRSEMNVSTLELGDSALYLCASSLNGASTDTQYFGPGTRLTVL.

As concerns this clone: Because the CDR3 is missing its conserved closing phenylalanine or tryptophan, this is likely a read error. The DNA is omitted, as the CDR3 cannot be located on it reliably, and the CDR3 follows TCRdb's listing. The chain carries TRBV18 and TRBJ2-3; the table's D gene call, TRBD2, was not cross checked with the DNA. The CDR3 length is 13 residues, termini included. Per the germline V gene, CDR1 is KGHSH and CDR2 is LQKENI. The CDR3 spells CASSPSRSSGVLP.

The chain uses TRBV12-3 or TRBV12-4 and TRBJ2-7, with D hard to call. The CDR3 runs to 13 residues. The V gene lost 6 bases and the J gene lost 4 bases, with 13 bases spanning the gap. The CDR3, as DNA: TGTGCCAGCAGAAGTGCGAATAGTTACGAGCAGTACTTC. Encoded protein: CASRSANSYEQYF.

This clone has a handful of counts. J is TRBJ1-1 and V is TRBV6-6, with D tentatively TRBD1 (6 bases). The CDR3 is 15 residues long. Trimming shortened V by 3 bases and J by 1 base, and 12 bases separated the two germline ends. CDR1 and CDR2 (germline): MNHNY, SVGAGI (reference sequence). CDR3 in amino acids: CASSYAGGGNTEAFF. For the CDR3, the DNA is TGTGCCAGCAGTTATGCGGGAGGGGGGAACACTGAAGCTTTCTTT.

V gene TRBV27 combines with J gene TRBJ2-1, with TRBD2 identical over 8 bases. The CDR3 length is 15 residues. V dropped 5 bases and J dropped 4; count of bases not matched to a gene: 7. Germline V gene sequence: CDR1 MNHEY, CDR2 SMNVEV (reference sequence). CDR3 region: CASSPLPGGYNEQFF. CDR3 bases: TGTGCCAGCAGTCCCCTCCCGGGGGGGTACAATGAGCAGTTCTTC.

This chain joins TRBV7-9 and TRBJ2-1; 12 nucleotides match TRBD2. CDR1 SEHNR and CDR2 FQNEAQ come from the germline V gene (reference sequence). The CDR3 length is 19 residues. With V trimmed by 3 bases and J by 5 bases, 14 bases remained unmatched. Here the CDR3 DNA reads TGTGCCAGCAGCTTCTTAGGACTAGCGGGGAACTCCGGGGACAATGAGCAGTTCTTC. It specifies CASSFLGLAGNSGDNEQFF.

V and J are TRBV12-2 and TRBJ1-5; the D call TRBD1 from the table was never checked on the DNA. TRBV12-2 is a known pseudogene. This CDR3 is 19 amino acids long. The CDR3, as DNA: TGTGCAAGTCGCTTATTTCGGTTTGGGGACAGATATAGCAATCAGCCCCAGCATTTT. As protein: CASRLFRFGDRYSNQPQHF.

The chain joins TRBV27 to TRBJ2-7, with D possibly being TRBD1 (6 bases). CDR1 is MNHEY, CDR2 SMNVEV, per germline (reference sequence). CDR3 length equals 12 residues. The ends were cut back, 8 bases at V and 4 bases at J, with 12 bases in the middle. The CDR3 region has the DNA TGTGCCAGCGGGGCAGGGGCATACGAGCAGTACTTC. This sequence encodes CASGAGAYEQYF.

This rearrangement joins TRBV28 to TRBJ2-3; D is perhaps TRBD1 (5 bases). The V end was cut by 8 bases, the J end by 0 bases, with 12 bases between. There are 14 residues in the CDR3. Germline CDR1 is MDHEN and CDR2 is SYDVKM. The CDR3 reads CASDSGLSTDTQYF. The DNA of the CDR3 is TGTGCCAGCGATTCAGGGTTAAGCACAGATACGCAGTATTTT.

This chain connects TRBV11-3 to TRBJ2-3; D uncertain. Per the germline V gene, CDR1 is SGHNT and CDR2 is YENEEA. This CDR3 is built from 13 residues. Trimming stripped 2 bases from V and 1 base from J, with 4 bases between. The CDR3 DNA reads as TGTGCCAGCAGCTTACGGGGCACAGATACGCAGTATTTT. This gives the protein CASSLRGTDTQYF.

CDR3 nucleotide sequence: TGTGCCAGCAGCTTAGAAGGCGGGTATGGCTACACCTTC. Translated, it gives CASSLEGGYGYTF. The V call is TRBV11-3, the J call TRBJ1-2; D not resolved. CDR1 is SGHNT and CDR2 is YENEEA in the germline V gene. Trimming removed 0 bases at V and 5 bases at J, with 7 bases between. The CDR3 sequence is 13 residues long. The whole variable domain, remainder taken from reference TRBV11-3 and TRBJ1-2, is EAGVVQSPRYKIIEKKQPVAFWCNPISGHNTLYWYLQNLGQGPELLIRYENEEAVDDSQLPKDRFSAERLKGVDSTLKIQPAELGDSAVYLCASSLEGGYGYTFGSGTRLTVV.

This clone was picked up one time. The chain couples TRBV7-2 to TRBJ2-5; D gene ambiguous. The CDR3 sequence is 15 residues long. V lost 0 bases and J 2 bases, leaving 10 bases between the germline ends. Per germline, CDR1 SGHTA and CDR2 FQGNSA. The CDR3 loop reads CASSLASSRQETQYF. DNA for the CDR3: TGTGCCAGCAGCTTAGCAAGTAGTCGGCAAGAGACCCAGTACTTC.

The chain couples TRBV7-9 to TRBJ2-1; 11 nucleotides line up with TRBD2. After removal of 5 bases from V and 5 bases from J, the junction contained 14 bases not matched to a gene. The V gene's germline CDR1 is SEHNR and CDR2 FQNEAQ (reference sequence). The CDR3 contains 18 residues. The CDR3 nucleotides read TGTGCCAGCAGCCCGAAAGGGGCGGGGACTAGCGGTAACAATGAGCAGTTCTTC. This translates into CASSPKGAGTSGNNEQFF. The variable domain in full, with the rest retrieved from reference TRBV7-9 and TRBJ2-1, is DTGVSQNPRHKITKRGQNVTFRCDPISEHNRLYWYRQTLGQGPEFLTYFQNEAQLEKSRLLSDRFSAERPKGSFSTLEIQRTEQGDSAMYLCASSPKGAGTSGNNEQFFGPGTRLTVL.

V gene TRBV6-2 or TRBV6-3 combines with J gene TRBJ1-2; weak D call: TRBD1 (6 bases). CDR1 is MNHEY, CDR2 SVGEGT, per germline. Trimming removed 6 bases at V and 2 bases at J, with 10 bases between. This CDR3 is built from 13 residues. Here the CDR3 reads CASSSDSNYGYTF. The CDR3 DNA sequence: TGTGCCAGCAGCTCGGACAGCAACTATGGCTACACCTTC.

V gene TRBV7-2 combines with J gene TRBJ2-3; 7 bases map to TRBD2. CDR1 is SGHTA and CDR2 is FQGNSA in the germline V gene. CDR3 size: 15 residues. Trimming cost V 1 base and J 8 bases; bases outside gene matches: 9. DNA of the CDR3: TGTGCCAGCAGCTTAGAGTATACCATAGCGGGTACGCAGTATTTT. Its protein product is CASSLEYTIAGTQYF.

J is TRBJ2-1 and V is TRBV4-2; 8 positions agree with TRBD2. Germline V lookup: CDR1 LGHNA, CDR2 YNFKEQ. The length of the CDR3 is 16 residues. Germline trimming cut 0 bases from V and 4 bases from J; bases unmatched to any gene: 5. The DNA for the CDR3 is TGTGCCAGCAGCCAAGAGCCTAGCGGGCCTTACAATGAGCAGTTCTTC. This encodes CASSQEPSGPYNEQFF.

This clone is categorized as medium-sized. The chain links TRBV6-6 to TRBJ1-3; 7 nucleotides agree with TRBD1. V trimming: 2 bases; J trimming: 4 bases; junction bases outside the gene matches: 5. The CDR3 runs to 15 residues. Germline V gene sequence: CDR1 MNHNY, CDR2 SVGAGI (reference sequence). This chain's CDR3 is CASSYTTGPGNTIYF. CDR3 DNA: TGTGCCAGCAGTTACACGACAGGGCCCGGAAACACCATATATTTT.

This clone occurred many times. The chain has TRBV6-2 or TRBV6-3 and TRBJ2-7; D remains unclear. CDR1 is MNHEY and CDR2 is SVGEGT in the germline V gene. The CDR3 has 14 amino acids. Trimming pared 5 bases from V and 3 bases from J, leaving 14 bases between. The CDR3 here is CASSLWPLGYEQYF. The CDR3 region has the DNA TGTGCCAGCAGTCTGTGGCCTCTAGGCTACGAGCAGTACTTC.

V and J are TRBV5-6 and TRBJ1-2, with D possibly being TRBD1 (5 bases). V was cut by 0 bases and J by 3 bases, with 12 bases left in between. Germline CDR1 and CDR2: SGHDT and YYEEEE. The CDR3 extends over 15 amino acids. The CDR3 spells CASSLAGTGDYGYTF. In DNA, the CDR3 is TGTGCCAGCAGCTTGGCCGGGACGGGAGACTATGGCTACACCTTC.

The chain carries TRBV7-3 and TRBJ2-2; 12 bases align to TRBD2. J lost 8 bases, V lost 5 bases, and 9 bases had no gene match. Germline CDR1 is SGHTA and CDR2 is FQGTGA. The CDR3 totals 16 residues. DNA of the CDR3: TGTGCCAGCAGCCCTCGGACTAGCGGGATCTTAGGGGAGCTGTTTTTT. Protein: CASSPRTSGILGELFF.

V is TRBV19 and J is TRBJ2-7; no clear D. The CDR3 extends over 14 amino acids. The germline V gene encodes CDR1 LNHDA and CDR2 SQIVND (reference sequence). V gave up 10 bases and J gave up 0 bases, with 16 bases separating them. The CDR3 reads CATLSMESSYEQYF. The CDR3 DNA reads TGTGCCACCTTAAGCATGGAGAGCTCCTACGAGCAGTACTTC.

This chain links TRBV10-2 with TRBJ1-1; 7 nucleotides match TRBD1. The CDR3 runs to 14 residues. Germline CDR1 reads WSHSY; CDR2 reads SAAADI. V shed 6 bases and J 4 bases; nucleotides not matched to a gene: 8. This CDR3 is CASRDQGTVTEAFF. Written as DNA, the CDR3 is TGCGCCAGCAGGGACCAAGGGACAGTCACTGAAGCTTTCTTT.

Here the CDR3 reads CASSLRPSPSYYNEQFF. The CDR3 region has the DNA TGTGCCAGCAGCTTAAGGCCCAGTCCTAGCTACTACAATGAGCAGTTCTTC. The V and J genes are TRBV7-3 and TRBJ2-1, with TRBD2 as a possible D gene (5 bases). The ends were cut back, 1 base at V and 3 bases at J, with 16 bases in the middle. Looked up from germline, CDR1 is SGHTA and CDR2 is FQGTGA. The CDR3 loop spans 17 amino acids.

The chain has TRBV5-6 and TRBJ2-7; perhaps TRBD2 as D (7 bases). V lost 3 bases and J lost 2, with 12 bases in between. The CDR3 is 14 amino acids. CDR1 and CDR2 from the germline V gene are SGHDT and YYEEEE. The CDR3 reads CASSWGGPTYEQYF. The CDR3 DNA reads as TGTGCCAGCAGCTGGGGGGGCCCCACCTACGAGCAGTACTTC.